This T cell receptor beta chain originates from a study of T cell changes during pregnancy in multiple sclerosis. Trimming at V came to 2 bases and at J to 4 bases, leaving 3 bases not matched to a gene. This CDR3 has 14 amino acids. Per germline, CDR1 ENHRY and CDR2 SYGVKD. Libraries were prepared by immunoSEQ multiplex PCR; TCRdb keeps only in-frame clonotypes and omits some of them. Among over 50,000 clones listed, roughly 93% were seen once. Specimen: peripheral blood, collected in the second trimester of pregnancy. The TCR originated in a female donor with multiple sclerosis, enrolled in a pregnancy study. The V and J genes are TRBV10-3 and TRBJ2-7; 9 bases match TRBD2. CDR3 residues: CAISELAGRYEQYF. DNA for the CDR3: TGTGCCATCAGTGAGCTAGCGGGACGGTACGAGCAGTACTTC.